This T cell receptor beta chain derives from a study of blood T cell repertoires in COVID-19. Authors' processing steps: Amplified reference gene primers provided the basis for estimating nucleated cell counts. Only in-frame clones appear in the TCRdb table, and some are missing; sequencing was by immunoSEQ multiplex PCR. For V, J and clone size, that table is used; D and trimming come from the DNA. Of around 280,000 clones listed, roughly 90% are singletons. The specimen was peripheral blood. This sequence was found in a woman between 50 and 59 years old who had recovered from COVID-19.

The chain's CDR3 is CASSGPRGRTGSEAFF. The CDR3 bases are TGTGCCAGCAGCGGCCCTCGCGGAAGGACAGGTTCTGAAGCTTTCTTT. The J gene is TRBJ1-1, the V gene TRBV6-2 or TRBV6-3; 7 nucleotides line up with TRBD1. Germline V gene sequence: CDR1 MNHEY, CDR2 SVGEGT. The CDR3 is made up of 16 amino acids. J lost 6 bases, V lost 6 bases, and 16 bases had no gene match.